This T cell receptor (beta chain) was documented in a study of blood T cell repertoires in COVID-19. For the study at large: Sources were T cells, B-cell-depleted T cells, or PBMCs; the material itself was cDNA or gDNA.

The participants were between roughly 18 and 100 years old and came from 24 US areas. Resolution of symptoms, clearance, or two negative PCRs was present in recovered Cohort 3 donors. Original data processing: Reference gene primer amplification gave nucleated cell count estimates. Profiled with immunoSEQ multiplex PCR; TCRdb holds only in-frame clones, not every one. V and J calls and clone size are given by that table; D and trimming were obtained from the DNA. The sample lists 140,000 or so clones; approximately 87% were seen once. Source material: PBMCs or T cells enriched from blood (not recorded which). The source is a man aged 55 to 69 who had recovered from COVID-19.

The CDR3 nucleotides read TGTGCCAGCAGCACCGGGACAGGAGTACGTAATGGCTACACCTTC. This gives the protein CASSTGTGVRNGYTF. The V call is TRBV7-3, the J call TRBJ1-2, with 8 bases identical to TRBD1. V trimming: 5 bases; J trimming: 6 bases; junction bases outside the gene matches: 11. The length of the CDR3 is 15 residues. Germline CDR1 is SGHTA and CDR2 is FQGTGA.